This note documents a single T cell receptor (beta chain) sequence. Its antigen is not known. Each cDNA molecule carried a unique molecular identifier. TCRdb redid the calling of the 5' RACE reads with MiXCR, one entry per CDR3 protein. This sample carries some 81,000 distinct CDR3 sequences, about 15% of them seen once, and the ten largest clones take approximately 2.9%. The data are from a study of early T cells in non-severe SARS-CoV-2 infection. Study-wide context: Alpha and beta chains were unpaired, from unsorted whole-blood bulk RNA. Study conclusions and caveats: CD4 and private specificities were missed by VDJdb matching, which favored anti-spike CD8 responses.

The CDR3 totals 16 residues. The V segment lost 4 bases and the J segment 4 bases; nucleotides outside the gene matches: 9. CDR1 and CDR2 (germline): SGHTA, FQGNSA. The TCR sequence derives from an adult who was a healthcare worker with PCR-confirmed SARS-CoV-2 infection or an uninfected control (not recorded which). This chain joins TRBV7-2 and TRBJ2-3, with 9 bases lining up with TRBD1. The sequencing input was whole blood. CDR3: CASSSGGQGSSDTQYF. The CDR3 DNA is TGTGCCAGCAGCTCAGGAGGACAGGGGAGCTCAGATACGCAGTATTTT.